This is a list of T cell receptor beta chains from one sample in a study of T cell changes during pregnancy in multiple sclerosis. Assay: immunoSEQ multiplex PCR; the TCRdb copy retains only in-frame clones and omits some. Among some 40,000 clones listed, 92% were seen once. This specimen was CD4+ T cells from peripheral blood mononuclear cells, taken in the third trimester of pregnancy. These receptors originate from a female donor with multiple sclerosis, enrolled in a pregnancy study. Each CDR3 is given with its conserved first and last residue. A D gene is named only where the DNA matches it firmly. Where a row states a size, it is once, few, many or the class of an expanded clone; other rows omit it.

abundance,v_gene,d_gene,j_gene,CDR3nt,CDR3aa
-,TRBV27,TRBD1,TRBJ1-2,TGTGCCAGCAGGACAGGGGGCTATGGCTACACCTTC,CASRTGGYGYTF
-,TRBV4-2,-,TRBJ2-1,TGTGCCAGCAGCCAGCGTCTCTTAGCGGCCTCTTCCTACAATGAGCAGTTCTTC,CASSQRLLAASSYNEQFF
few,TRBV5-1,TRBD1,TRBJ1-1,TGCGCCAGCAGCATCAGGGGGCTTAGCACTGAAGCTTTCTTT,CASSIRGLSTEAFF
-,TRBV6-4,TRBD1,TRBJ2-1,TGTGCCAGCAGTGAACCGGGACAGGGGACCGATGAGCAGTTCTTC,CASSEPGQGTDEQFF
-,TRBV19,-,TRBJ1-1,TGTGCCAGTAGTACAATGCGGGGAGGCACTGAAGCTTTCTTT,CASSTMRGGTEAFF
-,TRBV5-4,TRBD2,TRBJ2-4,TGTGCCAGCAGCTTAGCGGGGAAAAACATTCAGTACTTC,CASSLAGKNIQYF
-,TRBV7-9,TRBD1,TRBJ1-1,TGTGCCAGCAGCTCGCGACAGGGGGCTGACACTGAAGCTTTCTTT,CASSSRQGADTEAFF
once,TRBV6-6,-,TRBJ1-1,TGTGCCAGCAGTTTAACTACCTTGGACACTGAAGCTTTCTTT,CASSLTTLDTEAFF
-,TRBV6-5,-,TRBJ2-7,TGTGCCAGCAGTTCCGGGACAAACTACGAGCAGTACTTC,CASSSGTNYEQYF
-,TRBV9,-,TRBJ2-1,TGTGCCAGCAGCGTAGGTGCGCGGGAAAAGCAGTTCTTC,CASSVGAREKQFF
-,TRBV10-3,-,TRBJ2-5,TGTGCCACTGGTGGAGGGCCGCAAGAGACCCAGTACTTC,CATGGGPQETQYF
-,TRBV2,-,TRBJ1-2,TGTGCCAGCCGGTTGGGGAGTTTGGTAGGACCCACAAACCGTGGCTACACCTTC,CASRLGSLVGPTNRGYTF
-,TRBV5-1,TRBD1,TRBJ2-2,TGCGCCAGCAGCGCTCCTGGGGGGACAGGAACCACCGGGGAGCTGTTTTTT,CASSAPGGTGTTGELFF
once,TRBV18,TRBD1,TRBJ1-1,TGTGCCAGCTCAACCCGGGACAGGCCGAACACTGAAGCTTTCTTT,CASSTRDRPNTEAFF
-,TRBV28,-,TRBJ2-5,TGTGCCAGCAGCCCGCTTATTGCGGGCAGAGAGACCCAGTACTTC,CASSPLIAGRETQYF
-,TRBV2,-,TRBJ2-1,TGTGCCAGCAGCCAGACTTTTTACAATGAGCAGTTCTTC,CASSQTFYNEQFF
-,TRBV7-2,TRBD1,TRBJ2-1,TGTGCCAGCAGCTCATGGACAGGCTCCTACAATGAGCAGTTCTTC,CASSSWTGSYNEQFF
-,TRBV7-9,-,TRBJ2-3,TGTGCCAGCAGCGCTTTAGCAGGCGGGGGCACAGATACGCAGTATTTT,CASSALAGGGTDTQYF
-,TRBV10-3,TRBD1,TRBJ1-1,TGTGCCATCAGCCCGGGACAGGGAGAACGGTTCGCTGAAGCTTTCTTT,CAISPGQGERFAEAFF
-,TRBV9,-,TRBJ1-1,TGTGCCAGCAGCCCCACAGGAGACACGAACACTGAAGCTTTCTTT,CASSPTGDTNTEAFF
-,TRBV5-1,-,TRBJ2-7,TGCGCCAGCAGCTTGGCCTTAGAGTACGAGCAGTACTTC,CASSLALEYEQYF
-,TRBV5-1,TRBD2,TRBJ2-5,TGCGCCAGCAGCTTGGCAGCGGGAGGTTTCGAGGAGACCCAGTACTTC,CASSLAAGGFEETQYF